This T cell receptor beta chain emerged from a study of CD8+ T cells in alopecia areata. Trimming took 5 bases from V and 1 from J, leaving 21 bases between them. CDR1 is SGHTA, CDR2 FQGTGA, per germline. CDR3 size: 18 residues. TCR sequencing used cDNA made by reverse transcription of extracted RNA. Produced via immunoSEQ multiplex PCR; TCRdb's table is partial and in-frame only. The sample has around 100,000 clones, 55% seen once. Study findings and constraints: Higher clonality was seen in lesional scalp than in normal scalp, especially in alopecia totalis/universalis. TCR sharing was clearer in mice than between patients, perhaps partly owing to patient HLA diversity. The study also sequences resident alphabeta T cells of normal skin in scalp samples.

The authors sorted CD4+ and CD8+ T cells from PBMCs. A word on this clone: Its antigen is not known.

The chain has TRBV7-3 and TRBJ1-5, with TRBD1 as a possible D gene (5 bases). The sequence was obtained from a human donor in good health. Sequenced: CD4+ T cells sorted from blood. CDR3 amino acids: CASSPGPCRGVSNQPQHF. CDR3 DNA sequence: TGTGCCAGCAGCCCAGGTCCGTGCCGGGGGGTCAGCAATCAGCCCCAGCATTTT.